The rows below give T cell receptor beta chains drawn from one sample of a study of T cell responses to AZD1222 COVID-19 vaccine. Assay used: immunoSEQ multiplex PCR; TCRdb lists only in-frame clones, some missing. The repertoire holds 72,000 or so clones, with approximately 90% as singletons. The sequencing used peripheral blood, collected 28 days after the second AZD1222 dose. These receptors originate from an adult who received the AZD1222 COVID-19 vaccine. Each CDR3 is given with its conserved first and last residue. D genes are given only for firm matches. Expanded clones get a size class; other rows say once, few or many, or leave the size out.

J gene	D gene	CDR3 length	clone size	V gene	CDR3 protein	CDR3 DNA
TRBJ2-7	NA	16	NA	TRBV11-3	CASSFMTDPPRHEQYF	TGTGCCAGCAGCTTTATGACGGACCCCCCCCGCCACGAGCAGTACTTC
TRBJ1-4	NA	14	NA	TRBV20-1	CSASGGDTNEKLFF	TGCAGTGCTAGTGGGGGGGATACAAATGAAAAACTGTTTTTT
TRBJ2-7	NA	15	NA	TRBV15	CATSSRDLLPYEQYF	TGTGCCACCAGTAGCCGGGACCTCTTGCCCTACGAGCAGTACTTC
TRBJ2-3	NA	16	NA	TRBV19	CASSATGTSSTDTQYF	TGTGCCAGTAGTGCGACAGGAACCTCTAGCACAGATACGCAGTATTTT
TRBJ2-2	TRBD2	16	NA	TRBV24-1	CATSDLGLANTGELFF	TGTGCCACCAGTGACCTCGGACTAGCGAACACCGGGGAGCTGTTTTTT
TRBJ2-5	NA	14	NA	TRBV7-8	CASSAGELGETQYF	TGTGCCAGCAGCGCAGGGGAGTTGGGGGAGACCCAGTACTTC
TRBJ2-5	NA	12	NA	TRBV9	CASSVDRGTQYF	TGTGCCAGCAGCGTAGATCGGGGGACCCAGTACTTC
TRBJ1-2	TRBD1	13	NA	TRBV25-1	CASNDRGGDGYTF	TGTGCCAGCAACGACAGGGGAGGGGATGGCTACACCTTC
TRBJ2-5	NA	13	NA	TRBV11-2	CASSFSGEETQYF	TGTGCCAGCAGCTTTTCCGGGGAAGAGACCCAGTACTTC
TRBJ1-1	NA	15	once	TRBV5-1	CASRERGDMNTEAFF	TGCGCCAGCCGAGAGAGGGGGGATATGAACACTGAAGCTTTCTTT
TRBJ2-7	TRBD1	12	NA	TRBV10-3	CAIGTGQYEQYF	TGTGCCATCGGGACAGGGCAATACGAGCAGTACTTC
TRBJ2-5	TRBD1	15	NA	TRBV11-3	CASSSGTGVGETQYF	TGTGCCAGCAGCTCCGGGACAGGGGTTGGGGAGACCCAGTACTTC
TRBJ1-4	NA	15	NA	TRBV6-1	CASSERRTTNEKLFF	TGTGCCAGCAGTGAACGGAGGACAACTAATGAAAAACTGTTTTTT
TRBJ1-3	TRBD1	16	NA	TRBV2	CASSEGQVHSGNTIYF	TGTGCCAGCAGTGAGGGACAGGTCCACTCTGGAAACACCATATATTTT
TRBJ2-2	TRBD2	16	NA	TRBV9	CASSAGGRLNTGELFF	TGTGCCAGCAGCGCGGGGGGACGGTTGAACACCGGGGAGCTGTTTTTT
TRBJ2-1	TRBD2	16	NA	TRBV9	CASSVEGGRPYNEQFF	TGTGCCAGCAGCGTAGAAGGCGGGAGGCCCTACAATGAGCAGTTCTTC
TRBJ2-5	NA	14	NA	TRBV7-3	CASSSQGGVETQYF	TGTGCCAGCAGCTCCCAAGGGGGGGTCGAGACCCAGTACTTC
TRBJ2-1	NA	16	NA	TRBV10-3	CAIMGGYISSNNEQFF	TGTGCCATCATGGGGGGTTACATTTCAAGTAACAATGAGCAGTTCTTC
TRBJ1-2	NA	12	NA	TRBV14	CASSRTEYGYTF	TGTGCCAGCAGCAGAACAGAATATGGCTACACCTTC
TRBJ1-2	NA	12	NA	TRBV2	CASSPNNYGYTF	TGTGCCAGCAGCCCCAATAACTATGGCTACACCTTC
TRBJ1-3	NA	16	NA	TRBV7-6	CASSLGQGLSGNTIYF	TGTGCCAGCAGCTTAGGGCAGGGCCTCTCTGGAAACACCATATATTTT
TRBJ1-4	TRBD1	14	NA	TRBV5-4	CASSPGQGGEKLFF	TGTGCCAGCAGCCCGGGACAGGGAGGAGAAAAACTGTTTTTT
TRBJ2-5	NA	13	NA	TRBV11-2	CASSFTGEETQYF	TGTGCCAGCAGCTTCACGGGAGAAGAGACCCAGTACTTC
TRBJ2-7	NA	14	few	TRBV11-2	CASSLGLDTYEQYF	TGTGCCAGCAGCTTAGGACTAGACACCTACGAGCAGTACTTC
TRBJ2-7	NA	12	once	TRBV15	CATSRDDYEQYF	TGTGCCACCAGCAGAGATGACTACGAGCAGTACTTC
TRBJ2-5	NA	13	NA	TRBV10-3	CAINQGGGETQYF	TGTGCCATAAACCAAGGAGGCGGAGAGACCCAGTACTTC
TRBJ1-2	NA	14	NA	TRBV28	CASSSTVEVYGYTF	TGTGCCAGCAGTTCGACAGTGGAGGTCTATGGCTACACCTTC
TRBJ1-6	TRBD1	15	NA	TRBV7-6	CASRERTGGFSPLHF	TGTGCCAGCAGGGAGAGGACAGGGGGTTTTTCACCCCTCCACTTT
TRBJ1-1	NA	15	NA	TRBV2	CASSEDIGPGARAFF	TGTGCCAGCAGTGAAGATATTGGGCCCGGGGCCAGAGCTTTCTTT
TRBJ2-2	TRBD2	16	NA	TRBV13	CASSPYLAGGSGELFF	TGTGCCAGCAGCCCCTATCTAGCGGGAGGTTCCGGGGAGCTGTTTTTT
TRBJ2-3	TRBD2	17	NA	TRBV5-4	CASSPGGSEGTTDTQYF	TGTGCCAGCAGCCCGGGGGGTAGTGAGGGGACCACAGATACGCAGTATTTT
TRBJ1-2	TRBD1	15	NA	TRBV2	CASRKEGWTGDLYTF	TGTGCCAGCAGGAAGGAAGGGTGGACAGGCGACCTGTACACCTTC
TRBJ1-4	NA	12	NA	TRBV10-2	CASSLTFEKLFF	TGCGCCAGCTCTCTAACGTTTGAAAAACTGTTTTTT
TRBJ1-2	NA	14	NA	TRBV19	CASSINPQSHGYTF	TGTGCCAGTAGTATAAACCCACAGAGTCATGGCTACACCTTC
TRBJ1-1	NA	12	NA	TRBV18	CASSPGRDEAFF	TGTGCCAGCTCACCCGGGAGGGATGAAGCTTTCTTT
TRBJ2-7	NA	14	NA	TRBV28	CASMSTGRSYEQYF	TGTGCCAGCATGTCCACAGGGCGATCCTACGAGCAGTACTTC
TRBJ2-5	NA	16	NA	TRBV10-1	CASSPSGPAGSETQYF	TGCGCCAGCAGCCCCTCCGGCCCGGCAGGCAGCGAGACCCAGTACTTC
TRBJ1-3	NA	12	once	TRBV13	CASEGAGNTIYF	TGTGCCAGCGAGGGAGCAGGAAACACCATATATTTT
TRBJ1-1	NA	15	once	TRBV7-9	CASTKGKSMNTEAFF	TGTGCCAGCACCAAGGGAAAATCAATGAACACTGAAGCTTTCTTT
TRBJ1-2	NA	14	NA	TRBV9	CASSPTPEGSGYTF	TGTGCCAGCAGCCCGACTCCCGAGGGGTCTGGCTACACCTTC
TRBJ1-5	TRBD1	15	NA	TRBV10-3	CAISAGQGGNQPQHF	TGTGCCATCTCCGCCGGGCAGGGGGGAAATCAGCCCCAGCATTTT
TRBJ1-2	NA	13	NA	TRBV18	CASSPQGYYGYTF	TGTGCCAGCTCACCACAGGGCTACTATGGCTACACCTTC
TRBJ2-1	NA	12	NA	TRBV4-2	CASALGSSEQFF	TGTGCCAGCGCTCTGGGTAGCAGTGAGCAGTTCTTC
TRBJ2-1	NA	15	NA	TRBV7-3	CASSPHKSSYNEQFF	TGTGCCAGCAGCCCGCACAAGAGCTCCTACAATGAGCAGTTCTTC
TRBJ1-6	NA	14	NA	TRBV10-3	CAISVGQGRSPLHF	TGTGCCATCAGTGTGGGGCAGGGTCGTTCACCCCTCCACTTT
TRBJ1-5	TRBD1	16	once	TRBV7-9	CASGGQGEDSNQPQHF	TGTGCCAGCGGGGGACAGGGGGAAGATAGCAATCAGCCCCAGCATTTT
TRBJ1-5	NA	12	once	TRBV12-3/TRBV12-4	CASSLSFGPQHF	TGTGCCAGCAGTCTGAGTTTTGGGCCCCAGCATTTT
TRBJ1-6	NA	15	NA	TRBV21-1	CASSTPGGYNSPLHF	TGTGCCAGCAGCACCCCTGGGGGTTATAATTCACCCCTCCACTTT
TRBJ2-7	NA	15	once	TRBV7-9	CASSPGVAGPYEQYF	TGTGCCAGCAGCCCAGGGGTAGCGGGCCCCTACGAGCAGTACTTC